A selection of T cell receptor beta chains follows, all from one sample in a study of T cell responses to AZD1222 COVID-19 vaccine. Sequencing was performed with immunoSEQ multiplex PCR; in TCRdb, only in-frame clones are kept and a portion is missing. The table has 40,000 to 60,000 clones, 65% to 90% seen once. Sequenced material: peripheral blood, taken 28 days after the second AZD1222 dose. These receptors were obtained from an adult who received the AZD1222 COVID-19 vaccine. The conserved cysteine and the conserved F or W are not part of the CDR3 here. A D gene is named only where the DNA matches it firmly.

V gene,D gene,J gene,CDR3 protein
TRBV9,TRBD2,TRBJ2-1,ASGVAGGPILGNEQF
TRBV6-5,TRBD2,TRBJ2-7,ASSLASGRTYEQY
TRBV28,.,TRBJ1-5,ASSSGQGDQPQH
TRBV19,TRBD2,TRBJ2-2,ASSIIAGAPPGTGELF
TRBV19,.,TRBJ2-5,ASSIGRGQETQY
TRBV10-3,.,TRBJ2-4,AISESEERRAKNIQY
TRBV6-5,TRBD1,TRBJ1-4,ASMKRQGDEKLF
TRBV4-2,.,TRBJ2-3,ASSQDRHTQY
TRBV6-5,TRBD1,TRBJ2-5,ASSYGGQGQETQY
TRBV5-1,.,TRBJ1-1,ASSTTSTDTEAF
TRBV2,TRBD1,TRBJ2-2,ASSPGTGTNTGELF
TRBV5-1,TRBD1,TRBJ2-7,ASSIRQGGNGEQY
TRBV24-1,TRBD1,TRBJ1-5,AKTGQLNQPQH
TRBV7-2,.,TRBJ1-3,ASSLADSGNTIY
TRBV3-1/TRBV3-2,TRBD2,TRBJ2-5,ASSLPSGREIETQY
TRBV18,.,TRBJ1-3,ASSPSGGGQSSGNTIY
TRBV19,.,TRBJ1-1,ASSTFGAVDTEAF
TRBV30,.,TRBJ1-4,AWRTGEKLF
TRBV19,TRBD1,TRBJ1-4,ASSKRPGTANEKLF
TRBV27,TRBD1,TRBJ1-5,ASSLWGQGHQPQH
TRBV4-3,.,TRBJ1-3,ASSQEATRGNTIY
TRBV7-2,.,TRBJ2-5,ASLVGSGLSETQY
TRBV28,TRBD1,TRBJ1-1,ASSLPGQGDAF
TRBV3-1/TRBV3-2,TRBD2,TRBJ2-7,ASSHGTSGSYEQY
TRBV3-1/TRBV3-2,.,TRBJ2-7,ASSPIMGVGEQY
TRBV9,.,TRBJ1-4,ASSLRGDYAEKLF
TRBV18,TRBD1,TRBJ1-2,ASSPQERPGGHGYT
TRBV28,.,TRBJ1-6,ASDSADTYNSPLH
TRBV6-5,.,TRBJ2-7,ASSYSDGGGYEQY
TRBV5-1,TRBD1,TRBJ2-2,ASSSTGGNTGELF
TRBV11-2,.,TRBJ1-2,ASSLASDYGYT
TRBV18,TRBD1,TRBJ2-7,ASSPSGQGISYEQY
TRBV28,.,TRBJ2-1,ASRTYNEQF
TRBV25-1,.,TRBJ1-5,ASRGREDQPQH
TRBV10-1,TRBD2,TRBJ2-2,ASSGYGLAGGTGELF
TRBV28,.,TRBJ1-4,ASSGTATNEKLF
TRBV11-3,.,TRBJ2-1,ASSPPGRSIDEQF
TRBV23-1,.,TRBJ1-6,ASSQSGRRAH
TRBV15,.,TRBJ2-7,ATSREPGDSYEQY
TRBV28,.,TRBJ1-3,ASSLRRISGNTIY
TRBV9,TRBD2,TRBJ2-3,ASSVLAGVLTDTQY
TRBV27,TRBD2,TRBJ2-1,ASSLFGLAGDNEQF
TRBV27,.,TRBJ2-7,ASSYSGGGNEQY
TRBV6-5,.,TRBJ1-2,ASSYPSQGNLGYT
TRBV27,TRBD1,TRBJ2-3,ASSGTYRGAADTQY
TRBV6-5,.,TRBJ2-1,ASSYLRGSRRNEQF
TRBV29-1,TRBD1,TRBJ1-2,SVEGDSVNYGYT
TRBV11-2,TRBD2,TRBJ2-1,ASSLSRTSGPYNEQF
TRBV7-3,TRBD2,TRBJ2-3,ASSSGRENVDTQY
TRBV19,TRBD2,TRBJ2-7,ASSLSSSGRYEQY
TRBV25-1,.,TRBJ1-1,ASTRNTEAF